This record covers a single T cell receptor (beta chain). V gave up 6 bases and J gave up 5 bases, with 11 bases separating them. The CDR3 has 13 residues. TCRdb keeps only in-frame clones here, not all; method: immunoSEQ multiplex PCR. The data hold 68,000 or so clones, with around 88% observed a single time. These data originate in a study of blood T cell repertoires in COVID-19. Looking at the study overall: Samples taken during acute and convalescent COVID-19 were collected in the United States, Italy and Spain. Sources were T cells, B-cell-depleted T cells, or PBMCs; the material itself was cDNA or gDNA.

The source is a woman in her seventies with acute or convalescent COVID-19. This chain joins TRBV12-3 or TRBV12-4 and TRBJ1-5; no definite D call. What was sequenced was peripheral blood. The CDR3 DNA is TGTGCCAGCAGGTTTGACGGGTATCAGCCCCAGCATTTT. Its protein product is CASRFDGYQPQHF.